This T cell receptor (beta chain) appears in the sequencing data of a study of T cells in Graves' hyperthyroidism and ophthalmopathy. Amplification of TCR beta CDR3 regions used RNA as the template. The HTBI primer set drove a first-round RT-PCR of the TCR CDR3. TCRdb processed the multiplex PCR reads anew with MiXCR; each CDR3 protein has one entry. The table shows about 560,000 distinct CDR3 sequences, with roughly 17% occurring only once. V was pared by 6 bases and J by 1 base, with 13 bases between. CDR3 length equals 15 residues. Germline V gives CDR1 MNHNS, CDR2 SASEGT. The TCR comes from a woman between 18 and 29 years old with Graves' hyperthyroidism. This chain uses TRBV6-1 with TRBJ2-4, with D hard to call. Source material: blood. CDR3 protein: CASRSPSSAKNIQYF. Written as DNA, the CDR3 is TGTGCCAGCAGGTCCCCTTCTTCGGCCAAAAACATTCAGTACTTC.